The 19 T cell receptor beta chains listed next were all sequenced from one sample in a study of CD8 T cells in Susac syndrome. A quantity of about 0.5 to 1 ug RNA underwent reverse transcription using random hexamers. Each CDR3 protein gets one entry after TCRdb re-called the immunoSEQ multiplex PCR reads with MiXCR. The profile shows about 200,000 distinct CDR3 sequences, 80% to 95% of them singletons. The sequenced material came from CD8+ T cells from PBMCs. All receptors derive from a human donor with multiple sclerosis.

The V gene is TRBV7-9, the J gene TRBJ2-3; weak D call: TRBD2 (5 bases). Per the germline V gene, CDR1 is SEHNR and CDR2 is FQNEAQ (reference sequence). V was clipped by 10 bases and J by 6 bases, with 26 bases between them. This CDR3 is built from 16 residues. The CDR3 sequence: CAITPLADGEMDTQYF. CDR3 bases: TGTGCCATCACCCCTCTGGCGGACGGGGAGATGGATACGCAGTATTTT.

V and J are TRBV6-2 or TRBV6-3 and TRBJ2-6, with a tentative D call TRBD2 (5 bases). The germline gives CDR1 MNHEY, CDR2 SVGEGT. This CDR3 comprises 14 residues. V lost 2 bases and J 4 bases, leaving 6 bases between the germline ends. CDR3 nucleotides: TGTGCCAGCAGTTACGGCGGGGGGGCCAACGTCCTGACTTTC. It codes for CASSYGGGANVLTF.

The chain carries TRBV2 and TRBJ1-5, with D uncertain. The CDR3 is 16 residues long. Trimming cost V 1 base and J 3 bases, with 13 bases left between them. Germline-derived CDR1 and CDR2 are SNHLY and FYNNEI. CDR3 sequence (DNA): TGTGCCAGCAGTGAAGAACACCTCTCCTTCAATCAGCCCCAGCATTTT. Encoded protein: CASSEEHLSFNQPQHF.

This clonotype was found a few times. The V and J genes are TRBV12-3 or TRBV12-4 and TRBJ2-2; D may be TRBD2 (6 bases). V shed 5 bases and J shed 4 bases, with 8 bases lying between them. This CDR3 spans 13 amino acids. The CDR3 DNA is TGTGCCAGCAGTGGGGAGGTCACCGGGGAGCTGTTTTTT. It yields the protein CASSGEVTGELFF.

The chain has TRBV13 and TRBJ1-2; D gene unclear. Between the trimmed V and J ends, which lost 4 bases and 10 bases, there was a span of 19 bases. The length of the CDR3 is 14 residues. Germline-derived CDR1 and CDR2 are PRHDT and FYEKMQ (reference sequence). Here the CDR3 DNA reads TGTGCCAGCAGCTCGCCTGAACAGCTAACTGACTACACCTTC. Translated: CASSSPEQLTDYTF.

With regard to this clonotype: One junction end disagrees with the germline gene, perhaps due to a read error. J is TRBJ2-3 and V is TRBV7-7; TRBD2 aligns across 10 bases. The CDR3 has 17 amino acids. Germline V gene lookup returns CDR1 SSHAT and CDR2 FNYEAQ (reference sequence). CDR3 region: CASSPLGLAGDLDTQYF. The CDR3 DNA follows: TGTGCTAGCAGCCCCTTAGGTCTAGCGGGGGATTTGGATACGCAGTATTTT.

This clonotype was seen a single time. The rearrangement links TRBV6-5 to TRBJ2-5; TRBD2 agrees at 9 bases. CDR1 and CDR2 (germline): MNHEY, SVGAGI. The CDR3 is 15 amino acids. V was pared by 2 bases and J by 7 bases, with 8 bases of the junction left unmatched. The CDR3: CASSYLAGREGTQYF. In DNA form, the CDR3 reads TGTGCCAGCAGTTACCTAGCGGGGAGGGAGGGGACCCAGTACTTC.

CDR3 sequence: CASNEGGYEQYF. The CDR3 region has the DNA TGTGCCAGCAATGAGGGTGGCTACGAGCAGTACTTC. The rearrangement links TRBV2 to TRBJ2-7; a possible D gene is TRBD2 (5 bases). In germline, CDR1 is SNHLY, CDR2 FYNNEI. This CDR3 has 12 amino acids. Trimming shortened V by 7 bases and J by 3 bases, and 10 bases separated the two germline ends.

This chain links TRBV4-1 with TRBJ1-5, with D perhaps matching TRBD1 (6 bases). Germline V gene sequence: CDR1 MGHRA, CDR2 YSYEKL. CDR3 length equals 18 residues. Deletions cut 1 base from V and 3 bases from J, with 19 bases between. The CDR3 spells CASSQGTIRGGLNQPQHF. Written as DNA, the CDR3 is TGCGCCAGCAGCCAAGGAACAATAAGAGGGGGACTCAATCAGCCCCAGCATTTT.

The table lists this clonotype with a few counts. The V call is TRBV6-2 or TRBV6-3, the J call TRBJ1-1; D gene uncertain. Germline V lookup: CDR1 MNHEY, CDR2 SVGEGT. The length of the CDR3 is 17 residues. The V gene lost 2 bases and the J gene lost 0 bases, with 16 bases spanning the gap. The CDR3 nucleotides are TGTGCCAGCAGTTACCTCGTTAGCGGGCGAATGAACACTGAAGCTTTCTTT. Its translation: CASSYLVSGRMNTEAFF.

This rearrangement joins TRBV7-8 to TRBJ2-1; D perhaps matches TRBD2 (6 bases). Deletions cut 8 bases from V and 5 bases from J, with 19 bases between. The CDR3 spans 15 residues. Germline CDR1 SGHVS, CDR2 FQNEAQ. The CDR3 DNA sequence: TGTGCCAGCGTTGGAGGAGGGAGAACAAACAATGAGCAGTTCTTC. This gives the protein CASVGGGRTNNEQFF. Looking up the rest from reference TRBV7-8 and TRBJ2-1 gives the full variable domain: GAGVSQSPRYKVAKRGQDVALRCDPISGHVSLFWYQQALGQGPEFLTYFQNEAQLDKSGLPSDRFFAERPEGSVSTLKIQRTQQEDSAVYLCASVGGGRTNNEQFFGPGTRLTVL.

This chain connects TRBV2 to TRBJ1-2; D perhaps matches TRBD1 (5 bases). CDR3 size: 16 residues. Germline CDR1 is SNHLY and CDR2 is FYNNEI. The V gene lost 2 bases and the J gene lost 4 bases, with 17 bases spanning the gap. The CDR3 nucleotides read TGTGCCAGCAGTGAACGTAGGGGATCAGGGAGCTATGGCTACACCTTC. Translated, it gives CASSERRGSGSYGYTF.

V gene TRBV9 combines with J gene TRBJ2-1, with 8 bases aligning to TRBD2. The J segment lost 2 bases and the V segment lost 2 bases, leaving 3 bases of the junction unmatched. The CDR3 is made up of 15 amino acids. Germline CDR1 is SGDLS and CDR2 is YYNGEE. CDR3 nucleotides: TGTGCCAGCAGCGTTGCGGGAGGAACCTACAATGAGCAGTTCTTC. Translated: CASSVAGGTYNEQFF. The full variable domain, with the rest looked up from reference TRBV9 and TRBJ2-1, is DSGVTQTPKHLITATGQRVTLRCSPRSGDLSVYWYQQSLDQGLQFLIQYYNGEERAKGNILERFSAQQFPDLHSELNLSSLELGDSALYFCASSVAGGTYNEQFFGPGTRLTVL.

The CDR3, as DNA: TGTGCCAGCAGCTCCGGGACGCAGTACGAGCAGTACTTC. This encodes CASSSGTQYEQYF. This chain uses TRBV7-6 with TRBJ2-7; D might be TRBD1 or TRBD2, each matching 5 bases. CDR1 and CDR2 (germline): SGHVS, FNYEAQ. The CDR3 sequence is 13 residues long. V dropped 4 bases and J dropped 4 bases, with 11 bases sitting between them.

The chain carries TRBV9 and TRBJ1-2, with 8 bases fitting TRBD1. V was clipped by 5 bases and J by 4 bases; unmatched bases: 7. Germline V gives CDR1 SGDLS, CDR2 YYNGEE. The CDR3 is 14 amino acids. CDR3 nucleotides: TGTGCCAGCAGTGACGACAGGGGAGGCTATGGCTACACCTTC. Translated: CASSDDRGGYGYTF.

The DNA for the CDR3 is TGTGCCAGCAGCTTAGCGCCGGGGCTAGGATGGACCGGGGAGCTGTTTTTT. It yields the protein CASSLAPGLGWTGELFF. The rearrangement joins TRBV7-2 to TRBJ2-2; TRBD1 or TRBD2 may be the D gene (5 bases each). Per germline, CDR1 SGHTA and CDR2 FQGNSA. CDR3 length: 17 amino acids. V lost 0 bases to trimming and J lost 5 bases, with 16 bases between them.

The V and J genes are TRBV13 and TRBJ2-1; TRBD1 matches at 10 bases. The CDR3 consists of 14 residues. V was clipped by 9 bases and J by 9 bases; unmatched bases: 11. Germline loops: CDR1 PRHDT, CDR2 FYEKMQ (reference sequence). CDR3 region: CASGDRGRNSEQFF. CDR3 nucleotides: TGTGCCAGTGGAGACAGGGGGCGGAATTCTGAGCAGTTCTTC.

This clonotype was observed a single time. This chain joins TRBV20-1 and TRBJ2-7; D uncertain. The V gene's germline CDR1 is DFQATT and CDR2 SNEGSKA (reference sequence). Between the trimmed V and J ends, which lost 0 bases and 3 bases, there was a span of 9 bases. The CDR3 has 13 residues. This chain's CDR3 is CSARDGLLYEQYF. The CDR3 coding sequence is TGCAGTGCTAGAGATGGCCTCCTCTACGAGCAGTACTTC.

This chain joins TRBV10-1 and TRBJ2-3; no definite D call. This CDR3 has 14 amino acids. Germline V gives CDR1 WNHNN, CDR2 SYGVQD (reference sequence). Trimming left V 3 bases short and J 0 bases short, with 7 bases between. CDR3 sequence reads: CASSETMSTDTQYF. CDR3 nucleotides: TGCGCCAGCAGTGAAACTATGAGCACAGATACGCAGTATTTT.